These T cell receptor beta chains were read from a single sample in a study of blood T cell repertoires in COVID-19. Assay: immunoSEQ multiplex PCR; the TCRdb copy retains only in-frame clones and omits some. The sample lists about 300,000 clones; around 87% were seen once. The sequencing sample was made of peripheral blood. Receptor source: a middle-aged woman who had recovered from COVID-19. CDR3s include the opening cysteine and the closing phenylalanine or tryptophan. Size is stated for part of the rows, as once, few or many counts, or as a class when the clone is expanded.

>TRBJ2-2|.|TRBV7-6
CASSSRGHNTGELFF
>TRBJ2-5|.|TRBV19
CASSIEWRGAQETQYF
>TRBJ1-2|.|TRBV3-1/TRBV3-2
CASSQGPGGMGYGYTF
>TRBJ1-1|.|TRBV5-1
CASSLGQMGRTGWNTEAFF
>TRBJ1-2|.|TRBV6-5
CASKDGGLGYTF
>TRBJ1-5|.|TRBV19
CASSRRGTGRNQPQHF
>TRBJ1-1|once|TRBV5-4
CASSLVADTEAFF
>TRBJ1-5|.|TRBV6-4
CASKTNRGNQPQHF
>TRBJ1-3|.|TRBV5-6
CASSYPDRGGNTIYF
>TRBJ2-3|.|TRBV10-3
CAIGVTSTDTQYF
>TRBJ1-6|few|TRBV4-1
CASSQDRGLRPLHF
>TRBJ1-2|.|TRBV5-6
CASSLGTGTNYGYTF
>TRBJ1-2|few|TRBV5-1
CASTQDRGNYGYTF
>TRBJ2-3|.|TRBV14
CASSQPGTSGSDTQYF
>TRBJ2-7|.|TRBV5-5
CASSLVVEQYF
>TRBJ1-6|.|TRBV11-2
CASSSDRGNSPLHF
>TRBJ2-3|.|TRBV9
CASSVGVSETDTQYF